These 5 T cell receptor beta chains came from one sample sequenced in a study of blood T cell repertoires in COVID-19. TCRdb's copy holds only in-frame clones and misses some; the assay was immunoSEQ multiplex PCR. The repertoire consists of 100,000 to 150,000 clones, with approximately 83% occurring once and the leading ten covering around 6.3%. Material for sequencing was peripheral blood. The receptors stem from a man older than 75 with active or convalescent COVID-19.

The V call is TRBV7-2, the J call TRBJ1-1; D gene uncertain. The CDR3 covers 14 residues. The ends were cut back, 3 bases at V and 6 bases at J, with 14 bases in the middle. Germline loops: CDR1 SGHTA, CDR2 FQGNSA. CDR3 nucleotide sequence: TGTGCCAGCAGCTTTTATTTCCAGGCTCCTGAAGCTTTCTTT. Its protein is CASSFYFQAPEAFF.

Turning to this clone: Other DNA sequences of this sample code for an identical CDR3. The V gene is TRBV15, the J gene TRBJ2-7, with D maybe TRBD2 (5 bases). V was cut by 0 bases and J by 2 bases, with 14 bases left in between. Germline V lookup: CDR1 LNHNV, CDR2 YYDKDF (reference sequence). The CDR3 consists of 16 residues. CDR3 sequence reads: CATSRESGGETYEQYF. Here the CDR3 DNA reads TGTGCCACCAGCAGAGAGAGTGGAGGAGAGACCTACGAGCAGTACTTC.

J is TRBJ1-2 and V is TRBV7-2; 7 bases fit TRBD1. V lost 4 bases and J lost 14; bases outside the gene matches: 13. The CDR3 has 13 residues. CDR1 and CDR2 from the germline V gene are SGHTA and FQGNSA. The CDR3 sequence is CASSSTGTGGWTF. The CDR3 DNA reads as TGTGCCAGCAGCTCGACAGGGACTGGTGGGTGGACCTTC.

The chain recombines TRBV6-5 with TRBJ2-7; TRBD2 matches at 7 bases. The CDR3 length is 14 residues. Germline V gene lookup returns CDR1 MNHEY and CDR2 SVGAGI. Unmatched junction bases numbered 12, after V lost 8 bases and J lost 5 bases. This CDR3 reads CASGRGMERNEQYF. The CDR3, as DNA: TGTGCCAGCGGGAGGGGCATGGAAAGAAACGAGCAGTACTTC.

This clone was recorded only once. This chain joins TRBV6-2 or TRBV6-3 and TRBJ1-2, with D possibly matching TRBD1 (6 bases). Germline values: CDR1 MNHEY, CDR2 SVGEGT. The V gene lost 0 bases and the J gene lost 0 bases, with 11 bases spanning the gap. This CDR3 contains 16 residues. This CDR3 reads CASSYSGQGPNYGYTF. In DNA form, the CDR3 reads TGTGCCAGCAGTTACTCCGGGCAGGGGCCTAACTATGGCTACACCTTC.